Below, one T cell receptor (beta chain) is given with its context. This clonotype was detected a few times. It has no known antigen specificity. Nothing much larger sits one base from this clone, and base qualities are not available. Amplification of TCR beta CDR3 regions was carried out from RNA transcripts. For the first round of RT-PCR on the TCR CDR3, the HTBI primer set was used together with the Qiagen OneStep RT-PCR kit. Libraries were constructed in a second round of multiplex PCR, after which size selection and purification were performed. The libraries were sequenced on an Illumina HiSeq2000 using paired-end 100 bp reads. On the study's bioinformatics: SOAPnuke was used to process the raw data, with reads discarded if the reads contained adapters or uncalled bases, had a mean Phred below 15, or lacked an exact constant-primer or identifier match. COPE v1.2.5 was used to merge the high-quality paired reads, and each unique nucleotide sequence was defined as a clonotype. MiTCR v1.1 was used to align the clonotypes against IMGT TRBV, TRBD and TRBJ reference segments. The analysis included only V-J combinations with a frequency above 0.0001, which together covered approximately 99% of the repertoires. The TCS score was defined as the ratio of F50 (clonal expansion) to E x V (chaos), calculated using BLOSUM62-based TCRdist between CDR3 peptides within each V-J. Welch's t-statistics and random forest reduced 500 to 550 V-J features to 10 to 15, which were used in a naive Bayes classifier (R e1071). TCRdb redid the processing of the public reads, applying fastp at Q25 and MiXCR, and retained in-frame beta chains. Rows merge per CDR3 protein into single entries with the most common DNA and genes. The V and J calls reflect TCRdb's pipeline rather than the authors' work. Counted in this sample were over 500,000 distinct CDR3 sequences; over 15% of them appeared once. Together, the top ten hold approximately 15% of the sample.

Ophthalmopathy patients had moderately to severely active disease, Clinical Activity Score of at least 3, NOSPECS grade of at least 4, and duration under 3 months. Exclusion was applied to patients with uncontrolled infections, other autoimmune diseases, pregnancy or lactation. Diagnoses relied on clinical symptoms, serum thyroxine and TRAb, thyroid ultrasound and orbital computed tomography. PBMCs were isolated from more than 8 ml of fresh peripheral blood by Ficoll-Paque density gradient centrifugation. Total RNA was extracted using Trizol reagent, and RNA quality was assessed on an Agilent 2100 Bioanalyzer. Including cysteine and phenylalanine, the CDR3 has 15 amino acids. Left in the record is the CDR3 DNA by itself, 45 bases read in frame from the first base. CDR1 and CDR2 are drawn from the germline V gene: SGDLS, YYNGEE. V is cut by 4 bases and J by 5 bases, and the space between the germline ends is 16 bases.

These data belong to a study of T cells in Graves' hyperthyroidism and ophthalmopathy (dated by TCRdb to between 2018 and 2021). For the study in its entirety: Peripheral blood samples were taken at initial diagnosis, before any treatment was given. To identify distinguishing TCR V-J signatures, a discovery cohort of 90 to 100 patients was used, comprising some 43 with Graves' ophthalmopathy and 57 with stable Graves' hyperthyroidism. Prospective prediction of ophthalmopathy was tested in an independent validation cohort consisting of some 20 hyperthyroidism patients and 15 or so patients who later progressed to ophthalmopathy. For training and testing, the 80 to 100 patients in the discovery cohort were randomly divided in a 7:3 ratio. Thyroid tissue and blood T-cell repertoires from more than five Graves' hyperthyroidism patients were also compared in the study. After blood sampling, hyperthyroidism patients were treated with methimazole at a starting dose of 30 mg daily, and ophthalmopathy patients were treated with high-dose intravenous methylprednisolone. According to the paper, TCR Vbeta CDR3 sequencing was carried out on 135 peripheral blood samples, which came from about 45 ophthalmopathy, approximately 72 hyperthyroidism and approximately 17 progressor patients.

Here is what the overall study found, with its caveats: Ophthalmopathy was separated from stable hyperthyroidism by a 13 V-J signature model, with about 88% sensitivity and about 84% specificity obtained in cross-validation and 80%/75% obtained in testing. During validation, the model predicted progression to ophthalmopathy a median of about 5.9 months ahead of onset, with roughly 65% sensitivity and more than 72% specificity. No statistical method was used to fix the sample size in advance, and group allocation was not hidden from the investigators. Most expanded thyroid clonotypes (frequency above 0.001) were also detected in blood, suggesting blood repertoires may reflect thyroid immune responses.

The specimen sequenced was blood. The sequence links TRBV9 to TRBJ2-1; no D gene call is confident. The origin of this receptor is a woman aged 18 to 35 with Graves' ophthalmopathy. Read as DNA, the sequence is TGTGCCAGCAGCTCCAGGTGGGCTGGCGACAATGAGCAGTTCTTC. This gives the protein CASSSRWAGDNEQFF.